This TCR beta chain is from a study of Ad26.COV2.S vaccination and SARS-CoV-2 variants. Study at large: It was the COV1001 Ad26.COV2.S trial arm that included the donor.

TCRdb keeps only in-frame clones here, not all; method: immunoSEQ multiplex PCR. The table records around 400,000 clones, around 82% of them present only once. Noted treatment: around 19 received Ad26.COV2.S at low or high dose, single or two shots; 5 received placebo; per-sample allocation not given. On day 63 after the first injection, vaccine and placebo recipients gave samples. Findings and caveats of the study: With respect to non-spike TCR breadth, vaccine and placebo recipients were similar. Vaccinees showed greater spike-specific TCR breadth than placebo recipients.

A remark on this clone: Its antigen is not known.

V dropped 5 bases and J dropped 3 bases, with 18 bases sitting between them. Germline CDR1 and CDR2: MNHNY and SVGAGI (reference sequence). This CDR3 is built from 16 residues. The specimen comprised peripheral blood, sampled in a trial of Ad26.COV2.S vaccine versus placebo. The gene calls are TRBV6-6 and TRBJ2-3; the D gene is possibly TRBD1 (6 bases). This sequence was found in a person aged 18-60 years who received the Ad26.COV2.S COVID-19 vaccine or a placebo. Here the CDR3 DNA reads TGTGCCAGCAGTCCCACAGGGTTGCGGGTTACAGATACGCAGTATTTT. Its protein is CASSPTGLRVTDTQYF.